These T cell receptor beta chains were read from a single sample in a study of blood T cell repertoires in COVID-19. Sequenced by immunoSEQ multiplex PCR; TCRdb stores in-frame clones only, minus some. The data hold approximately 120,000 clones, with around four fifths observed a single time. Sequencing used peripheral blood. Receptors originate from an elderly man with COVID-19, enrolled during active disease. CDR3s include the opening cysteine and the closing phenylalanine or tryptophan. The D gene is left open where the match is weak. The listing skips clone size in some rows; elsewhere it reads once, few, many or a size class.

j_call d_call clone_size v_call cdr3_aa cdr3_nt
TRBJ1-2 TRBD1 NA TRBV7-3 CASSPGQGQGYTF TGTGCCAGCAGCCCCGGACAGGGCCAAGGCTACACCTTC
TRBJ2-7 TRBD1 NA TRBV27 CASGQGGFYEQYF TGTGCCAGTGGACAGGGGGGGTTTTACGAGCAGTACTTC
TRBJ2-1 TRBD2 NA TRBV19 CASSGLRVLAGGFHEQFF TGTGCCAGTAGTGGCCTCCGTGTTTTAGCGGGAGGTTTTCATGAGCAGTTCTTC
TRBJ2-7 TRBD1 NA TRBV29-1 CSVPGQGVNYEQYF TGCAGCGTGCCGGGACAGGGGGTAAACTACGAGCAGTACTTC
TRBJ2-2 TRBD1 NA TRBV6-5 CASSSRTGGVGELFF TGTGCCAGCAGCTCAAGGACAGGGGGCGTCGGGGAGCTGTTTTTT
TRBJ1-5 NA NA TRBV20-1 CSASTGYRDQPQHF TGCAGTGCTAGTACAGGGTATCGGGATCAGCCCCAGCATTTT
TRBJ1-5 TRBD1 NA TRBV28 CASSLGQGRQPQHF TGTGCCAGCAGCTTGGGACAGGGCAGGCAGCCCCAGCATTTT
TRBJ1-6 NA NA TRBV5-8 CASSLDPLGSSPLHF TGTGCCAGCAGCTTGGACCCCCTGGGGAGTTCACCCCTCCACTTT
TRBJ1-1 TRBD1 NA TRBV15 CATSRSGQVNTEAFF TGTGCCACCAGCAGATCAGGACAGGTGAACACTGAAGCTTTCTTT
TRBJ2-6 NA NA TRBV7-3 CASSSVGRGAGANVLTF TGTGCCAGCAGCTCAGTAGGCAGGGGAGCTGGGGCCAACGTCCTGACTTTC
TRBJ1-5 TRBD1 NA TRBV19 CASSKGQGINQPQHF TGTGCCAGTAGTAAGGGACAGGGGATAAATCAGCCCCAGCATTTT
TRBJ1-2 TRBD1 NA TRBV2 CASSGGSTGKFYGYTF TGTGCCAGCAGTGGAGGATCGACAGGGAAATTCTATGGCTACACCTTC
TRBJ2-3 TRBD1 NA TRBV4-1 CASSQWAGGQGALTDTQYF TGCGCCAGCAGCCAATGGGCCGGAGGACAGGGGGCTTTGACAGATACGCAGTATTTT
TRBJ1-1 TRBD1 NA TRBV19 CASTRTGQGNTEAFF TGTGCCAGTACTAGGACAGGTCAGGGAAACACTGAAGCTTTCTTT
TRBJ2-2 NA NA TRBV28 CASSFLNGELFF TGTGCCAGCAGTTTCCTTAATGGGGAGCTGTTTTTT
TRBJ2-3 TRBD2 few TRBV7-9 CASSSLAGAGYF TGTGCCAGCAGCTCACTAGCGGGAGCTGGGTATTTT
TRBJ2-7 TRBD2 few TRBV27 CASSLAGDFSYEQYF TGTGCCAGCAGTTTGGCGGGGGATTTCTCCTACGAGCAGTACTTC
TRBJ2-7 TRBD1 NA TRBV7-9 CASSYILTGVLDEQYF TGTGCCAGCAGCTATATATTGACAGGGGTCCTTGACGAGCAGTACTTC
TRBJ2-7 NA few TRBV6-5 CASRDNYEQYF TGTGCCAGCAGGGACAACTACGAGCAGTACTTC
TRBJ2-2 TRBD1 NA TRBV6-6 CASSQNRGGTGELFF TGTGCCAGCAGTCAAAACAGGGGTGGCACCGGGGAGCTGTTTTTT
TRBJ1-1 NA NA TRBV5-1 CASSPVGRRGSMNTEAFF TGCGCCAGCAGCCCCGTGGGTCGACGGGGGTCCATGAACACTGAAGCTTTCTTT
TRBJ2-6 NA once TRBV6-4 CASSLFPSGANVLTF TGTGCCAGCAGTCTTTTCCCTTCTGGGGCCAACGTCCTGACTTTC
TRBJ2-1 NA NA TRBV7-6 CASSWGLNNEQFF TGTGCCAGCAGCTGGGGACTGAACAATGAGCAGTTCTTC
TRBJ1-2 NA NA TRBV9 CASSTRAGLLNGYTF TGTGCCAGCAGCACCCGCGCGGGACTTCTGAATGGCTACACCTTC
TRBJ2-7 TRBD2 NA TRBV7-2 CASSSLTSGISYEQYF TGTGCCAGCAGCTCACTAACTAGCGGGATTTCCTACGAGCAGTACTTC
TRBJ1-2 TRBD1 NA TRBV28 CASTGQAREGYTF TGTGCCAGCACTGGACAGGCAAGAGAAGGCTACACCTTC
TRBJ2-1 TRBD2 NA TRBV2 CASCLAGGGEQFF TGTGCCAGCTGCCTAGCGGGAGGAGGTGAGCAGTTCTTC
TRBJ1-2 TRBD1 few TRBV3-1/TRBV3-2 CASSLQGNYGYTF TGTGCCAGCAGCCTACAGGGGAATTATGGCTACACCTTC
TRBJ2-2 NA NA TRBV19 CASSVTQGTTGTGELFF TGTGCCAGTAGTGTAACCCAGGGGACCACTGGGACCGGGGAGCTGTTTTTT
TRBJ2-7 TRBD2 NA TRBV11-2 CASTPFAGGSEQYF TGTGCCAGCACCCCCTTTGCGGGAGGGAGCGAGCAGTACTTC
TRBJ2-2 TRBD1 few TRBV5-1 CASSSYRTGGSGELFF TGCGCCAGCAGCTCGTACCGGACAGGGGGATCCGGGGAGCTGTTTTTT